A single sample gave rise to the 6 T cell receptor beta chains below, sequenced in a study of shared T cell receptors in the human thymus. Here immunoSEQ multiplex PCR was the method, and the copy in TCRdb shows in-frame clones only, minus some. The data hold about 610,000 clones, with over 75% observed a single time. The same sample was also studied in work on human thymus T cells.

Sequencing was done on a sample of thymocytes. The receptors here all came from a boy younger than two with a congenital heart defect.

The rearrangement joins TRBV27 to TRBJ2-7, with no clear D. V was cut by 3 bases and J by 9 bases, with 15 bases left in between. Germline values: CDR1 MNHEY, CDR2 SMNVEV (reference sequence). This CDR3 is built from 13 residues. The chain's CDR3 is CASSFPARRGQYF. DNA for the CDR3: TGTGCCAGCAGTTTTCCAGCTCGACGAGGGCAGTACTTC.

The chain employs TRBV9 and TRBJ1-2; TRBD1 is a possible D gene (5 bases). CDR3 length equals 15 residues. Trimming stripped 5 bases from V and 1 base from J, with 15 bases between. In germline, CDR1 is SGDLS, CDR2 YYNGEE. The CDR3 region has the DNA TGTGCCAGCAGTCCGCGGGGGTTGGGTAACTATGGCTACACCTTC. It codes for CASSPRGLGNYGYTF.

The V gene is TRBV9, the J gene TRBJ2-5; TRBD2 agrees at 12 bases. V trimming: 3 bases; J trimming: 5 bases; junction bases outside the gene matches: 5. Looked up from germline, CDR1 is SGDLS and CDR2 is YYNGEE. CDR3 length equals 15 residues. CDR3 in amino acids: CASSGLAGAMETQYF. DNA of the CDR3: TGTGCCAGCAGCGGACTAGCGGGAGCCATGGAGACCCAGTACTTC.

The rearrangement links TRBV11-2 to TRBJ2-7; TRBD1 agrees at 9 bases. The CDR3 length is 18 residues. Losses at the gene ends were 5 bases for V and 4 bases for J; bases not matched to a gene: 18. Germline V gene data show CDR1 as SGHAT and CDR2 as FQNNGV. The CDR3 spells CASSLPRTGVSRRYEQYF. The DNA for the CDR3 is TGTGCCAGCAGCCTTCCGCGGACAGGGGTTTCTAGGAGGTACGAGCAGTACTTC.

Only one count was recorded for this clone. The chain has TRBV7-9 and TRBJ2-3, with D possibly matching TRBD1 (5 bases). CDR1 SEHNR and CDR2 FQNEAQ come from the germline V gene (reference sequence). The V end lost 1 base, the J end lost 1 base, and 15 bases lay between the germline ends. This CDR3 has 17 residues. CDR3 amino acids: CASSLGPWGVRTDTQYF. The CDR3 DNA reads TGTGCCAGCAGCTTAGGCCCGTGGGGCGTGCGCACAGATACGCAGTATTTT.

The rearrangement links TRBV5-1 to TRBJ2-7; TRBD2 matches at 7 bases. There are 17 residues in the CDR3. The V and J ends lost 0 bases and 5 bases, in that order; junction bases with no gene match: 14. Germline-derived CDR1 and CDR2 are SGHRS and YFSETQ. As DNA, the CDR3 is TGCGCCAGCAGCTTGGGTTTGGGCGGCGGGAGAGATCACGAGCAGTACTTC. Translation gives CASSLGLGGGRDHEQYF.